Presented here are 20 T cell receptor beta chains from one specimen sequenced in a study of blood T cell repertoires in COVID-19. TCRdb's table, derived via immunoSEQ multiplex PCR, lists solely in-frame clones and lacks some. In the table there are 490,000 or so clones, about 88% of which are singletons. The sample was PBMCs or T cells enriched from blood (not recorded which). The receptor set was obtained from a woman between 55 and 75 years old who had recovered from COVID-19.

This chain's CDR3 is CASGLVQDGLLSTDTQYF. CDR3 bases: TGTGCTAGTGGTTTGGTACAAGACGGACTTTTAAGCACAGATACGCAGTATTTT. The V call is TRBV12-5, the J call TRBJ2-3; D perhaps matches TRBD2 (5 bases). Germline CDR1 and CDR2: LGHNT and FRNRAP. Trimming removed 0 bases from V and 0 bases from J, with 16 bases in between. The CDR3 sequence is 18 residues long. Supplemented by reference TRBV12-5 and TRBJ2-3, the full variable domain reads DARVTQTPRHKVTEMGQEVTMRCQPILGHNTVFWYRQTMMQGLELLAYFRNRAPLDDSGMPKDRFSAEMPDATLATLKIQPSEPRDSAVYFCASGLVQDGLLSTDTQYFGPGTRLTVL.

The chain employs TRBV5-6 and TRBJ2-5; weak D call: TRBD1 (5 bases). The CDR3 is 16 residues long. V lost 2 bases and J 5 bases, leaving 19 bases between the germline ends. Germline CDR1 is SGHDT and CDR2 is YYEEEE. CDR3 nucleotides: TGTGCCAGCAGCTTCAGAAATCCAGGGTCTTGGGAGACCCAGTACTTC. Its protein product is CASSFRNPGSWETQYF.

The chain couples TRBV5-8 to TRBJ1-2, with 8 bases fitting TRBD1. From germline, CDR1 is SGHTS and CDR2 YDEGEE. V shed 5 bases, J shed 7 bases, and the junction held 7 bases outside the gene matches. CDR3 length: 13 amino acids. CDR3: CASSLTGVVGYTF. The CDR3 nucleotides read TGTGCCAGCAGTTTGACAGGGGTGGTTGGCTACACCTTC. Full variable domain (rest looked up from reference TRBV5-8 and TRBJ1-2): EAGVTQSPTHLIKTRGQQATLRCSPISGHTSVYWYQQALGLGLQFLLWYDEGEERNRGNFPPRFSGRQFPNYSSELNVNALELEDSALYLCASSLTGVVGYTFGSGTRLTVV.

In this sample, this clone turned up a few times. The J gene is TRBJ1-5, the V gene TRBV28, with 9 bases that match TRBD1. V trimming: 1 base; J trimming: 1 base; junction bases outside the gene matches: 2. The CDR3 runs 16 residues. Germline V CDR1 and CDR2: MDHEN, SYDVKM. The CDR3: CASSLSGQGSNQPQHF. Here the CDR3 DNA reads TGTGCCAGCAGTTTATCGGGACAGGGAAGCAATCAGCCCCAGCATTTT.

The chain combines TRBV30 with TRBJ2-1, with 7 bases aligning to TRBD1. Trimming removed 3 bases from V and 2 bases from J; junction bases left unmatched: 1. Germline lookup yields CDR1 GTSNPN and CDR2 SVGIG (reference sequence). CDR3 length: 13 residues. This CDR3 is CAWSTGAYNEQFF. CDR3 DNA sequence: TGTGCCTGGAGCACAGGGGCCTACAATGAGCAGTTCTTC.

V is TRBV3-1 (or the pseudogene TRBV3-2) and J is TRBJ1-6, with no clear D. Trimming shortened V by 4 bases and J by 8 bases, and 6 bases separated the two germline ends. The V gene's germline CDR1 is LGHDT and CDR2 YNNKEL (reference sequence). CDR3 length: 12 residues. CDR3 region: CASSLADSPLHF. The CDR3 coding sequence is TGTGCCAGCAGCCTGGCGGATTCACCCCTCCACTTT.

The rearrangement uses TRBV9 and TRBJ2-2; 9 bases match TRBD1. Trimming at V came to 4 bases and at J to 3 bases, leaving 4 bases not matched to a gene. The germline V gene has CDR1 SGDLS and CDR2 YYNGEE. This CDR3 is built from 15 residues. The CDR3 DNA sequence: TGTGCCAGCAGCAACAGGGGGCAGGACACCGGGGAGCTGTTTTTT. It encodes CASSNRGQDTGELFF.

V is TRBV30 and J is TRBJ1-4, with D possibly being TRBD1 (5 bases). The germline V gene encodes CDR1 GTSNPN and CDR2 SVGIG (reference sequence). Trimming shortened V by 6 bases and J by 5 bases, and 22 bases separated the two germline ends. This CDR3 has 16 amino acids. The CDR3 nucleotides read TGTGCCTGTAAAGGAGGGACTAAGGACCCAAATGAAAAACTGTTTTTT. Encoded protein: CACKGGTKDPNEKLFF.

A single count supports this clone. The chain links TRBV24-1 to TRBJ1-1, with 9 positions matching TRBD1. The junction had 2 bases not matched to a gene; V was cut back by 3 bases and J by 1 base. CDR1 KGHDR and CDR2 SFDVKD come from the germline V gene. The CDR3 is made up of 15 amino acids. The DNA for the CDR3 is TGTGCCACCAGTGATACAGGGGGCAAGAACACTGAAGCTTTCTTT. This encodes CATSDTGGKNTEAFF.

The V and J genes are TRBV6-5 and TRBJ2-7; D perhaps matches TRBD2 (5 bases). CDR1 and CDR2 (germline): MNHEY, SVGAGI. This CDR3 spans 12 amino acids. V shed 5 bases and J shed 1 base, with 6 bases lying between them. CDR3 in DNA: TGTGCCAGCAGTACTAGTTCCTACGAGCAGTACGTC. Its translation: CASSTSSYEQYV.

This chain links TRBV2 with TRBJ2-6, with D unresolved. The germline V and J ends were trimmed by 5 bases and 2 bases, with 7 bases remaining between them. Germline values: CDR1 SNHLY, CDR2 FYNNEI. This CDR3 is built from 14 residues. CDR3: CASSRAPGANVLTF. In DNA form, the CDR3 reads TGTGCCAGCAGTCGCGCACCTGGGGCCAACGTCCTGACTTTC.

The chain is built from TRBV19 and TRBJ2-2, with a tentative D call TRBD2 (6 bases). The CDR3 totals 16 residues. Germline V lookup: CDR1 LNHDA, CDR2 SQIVND (reference sequence). Trimming took 5 bases from V and 0 from J, leaving 13 bases between them. The CDR3 reads CASSPLAFANTGELFF. The CDR3, as DNA: TGTGCCAGTAGTCCTCTAGCGTTCGCGAACACCGGGGAGCTGTTTTTT.

The genes are TRBV5-4 and TRBJ2-2, with 8 bases lining up with TRBD2. The CDR3 is 15 amino acids. The J segment lost 6 bases and the V segment lost 1 base, leaving 5 bases of the junction unmatched. The germline CDR1 and CDR2 sequences are SGHNT and YYREEE (reference sequence). The CDR3 spells CASSLRGGRAGELFF. The CDR3, as DNA: TGTGCCAGCAGCTTGCGGGGGGGGCGCGCCGGGGAGCTGTTTTTT.

The chain joins TRBV4-1 to TRBJ1-5; 7 bases are a match to TRBD1. Losses at the gene ends were 0 bases for V and 0 bases for J; bases not matched to a gene: 5. The CDR3 has 17 amino acids. CDR1 and CDR2 from the germline V gene are MGHRA and YSYEKL. CDR3 residues: CASSQDVDRTSNQPQHF. CDR3 nucleotide sequence: TGCGCCAGCAGCCAAGACGTGGACAGGACTAGCAATCAGCCCCAGCATTTT.

CDR3 region: CASRVEAVRQPQHF. The CDR3 DNA sequence: TGTGCCAGTAGGGTTGAGGCGGTGAGACAGCCCCAGCATTTT. The chain employs TRBV19 and TRBJ1-5, with no clear D. Trimming pared 6 bases from V and 7 bases from J, leaving 16 bases between. The CDR3 is 14 residues long. Germline assignment: CDR1 LNHDA and CDR2 SQIVND (reference sequence).

V gene TRBV5-1 combines with J gene TRBJ1-1; 7 bases map to TRBD1. The CDR3 consists of 15 residues. Per the germline V gene, CDR1 is SGHRS and CDR2 is YFSETQ. The ends lost 1 base at V and 4 bases at J; junction bases unmatched: 7. The CDR3 loop is CASSLFRGQLTEAFF. CDR3 bases: TGCGCCAGCAGCTTGTTTAGGGGACAGCTCACTGAAGCTTTCTTT.

The J gene is TRBJ2-4, the V gene TRBV18; 8 bases agree with TRBD1. The CDR3 has 15 amino acids. CDR1 KGHSH and CDR2 LQKENI come from the germline V gene. With 3 bases clipped from V and 1 base from J, the junction kept 2 bases outside the gene matches. For the CDR3, the DNA is TGTGCCAGCTCACCTCAGGGGGCGGCCAAAAACATTCAGTACTTC. Translation gives CASSPQGAAKNIQYF.

The chain combines TRBV12-3 or TRBV12-4 with TRBJ1-1; D gene ambiguous. CDR3 length equals 11 residues. V was shortened by 9 bases and J by 4 bases, with 9 bases between the two germline ends. The CDR3 protein is CASTRGTEAFF. CDR3 nucleotide sequence: TGTGCCAGTACCCGGGGCACTGAAGCTTTCTTT.

This clone was seen once. Other DNA sequences of this sample code for an identical CDR3. This chain joins TRBV5-5 and TRBJ1-1, with 8 bases matching TRBD1. The CDR3 extends over 14 amino acids. With 3 bases clipped from V and 1 base from J, the junction kept 2 bases outside the gene matches. Germline V gene sequence: CDR1 SGHKS, CDR2 YYEKEE (reference sequence). CDR3: CASSSRGQNTEAFF. The CDR3 DNA reads TGTGCCAGCAGCTCCAGGGGGCAGAACACTGAAGCTTTCTTT.

The chain couples TRBV12-3 or TRBV12-4 to TRBJ1-2; 7 positions agree with TRBD1. Trimming at V came to 2 bases and at J to 8 bases, leaving 5 bases not matched to a gene. The CDR3 is 13 residues long. The CDR3 sequence is CASSLKGANGYTF. The CDR3 DNA reads as TGTGCCAGCAGTTTAAAGGGGGCTAACGGCTACACCTTC.